A single sample is the source of the 23 T cell receptor beta chains below, sequenced in a study of blood T cell repertoires in COVID-19. The method was immunoSEQ multiplex PCR; TCRdb's version includes in-frame clones alone and lacks a portion of them. The data contain under 300,000 clones, around 83% of them singletons. The sample comprised peripheral blood. The origin of the receptors is a man younger than 40 who had recovered from COVID-19.

The DNA for the CDR3 is TGTGCCAGCAGCTCACAGCCCAGCAATCAGCCCCAGCATTTT. Translating gives CASSSQPSNQPQHF. V is TRBV11-2 and J is TRBJ1-5; no reliable D call. The CDR3 has 14 amino acids. Germline V lookup: CDR1 SGHAT, CDR2 FQNNGV. V lost 4 bases and J lost 1, with 8 bases in between. Together with reference TRBV11-2 and TRBJ1-5, the CDR3 gives the full variable domain: EAGVAQSPRYKIIEKRQSVAFWCNPISGHATLYWYQQILGQGPKLLIQFQNNGVVDDSQLPKDRFSAERLKGVDSTLKIQPAKLEDSAVYLCASSSQPSNQPQHFGDGTRLSIL.

J is TRBJ2-7 and V is TRBV28; 7 nucleotides match TRBD2. The CDR3 covers 15 residues. Germline V gene data show CDR1 as MDHEN and CDR2 as SYDVKM. V lost 6 bases and J lost 7; bases outside the gene matches: 15. The CDR3 DNA reads as TGTGCCAGCAGGGACCGCAGCGGCGGGGGTGGAGAGCAGTACGTC. It codes for CASRDRSGGGGEQYV.

There are a few counts of this clone. The chain joins TRBV7-3 to TRBJ2-5; TRBD1 matches 8 bases. Trimming took 2 bases from V and 5 from J; bases not matched to a gene: 10. Germline assignment: CDR1 SGHTA and CDR2 FQGTGA. The CDR3 is 16 amino acids. CDR3 residues: CASSLGGRGLDETQYF. The CDR3 bases are TGTGCCAGCAGCTTAGGGGGCAGGGGGCTGGATGAGACCCAGTACTTC.

This clone was observed a few times. V and J are TRBV6-6 and TRBJ1-6, with D perhaps TRBD1 (5 bases). The CDR3 is 13 amino acids. V dropped 5 bases and J dropped 8 bases, with 10 bases sitting between them. Germline CDR1 and CDR2: MNHNY and SVGAGI (reference sequence). The CDR3 DNA reads TGTGCCAGCAGTGGGACTGCCGATTCACCCCTCCACTTT. Its protein is CASSGTADSPLHF.

The chain recombines TRBV5-1 with TRBJ1-2, with 7 nucleotides matching TRBD1. Germline CDR1 SGHRS, CDR2 YFSETQ. Trimming removed 5 bases from V and 8 bases from J; junction bases left unmatched: 12. This CDR3 has 14 amino acids. The CDR3 is CASRLSDRQGGYTF. The CDR3 coding sequence is TGCGCCAGCAGGCTATCGGACAGGCAGGGCGGCTACACCTTC.

The chain has TRBV7-8 and TRBJ2-1; 13 bases are shared with TRBD2. The CDR3 is made up of 16 amino acids. The trim removed 5 bases at V and 2 bases at J, leaving 3 bases unmatched. The V gene's germline CDR1 is SGHVS and CDR2 FQNEAQ. The chain's CDR3 is CASSKGTSGTYNEQFF. CDR3 nucleotide sequence: TGTGCCAGCAGCAAGGGGACTAGCGGGACCTACAATGAGCAGTTCTTC.

The chain couples TRBV7-7 to TRBJ2-6, with TRBD1 matching 9 bases. Germline loops: CDR1 SSHAT, CDR2 FNYEAQ (reference sequence). With 5 bases clipped from V and 2 bases from J, the junction kept 10 bases outside the gene matches. The CDR3 covers 18 residues. CDR3 loop: CASSPGTGKWTGANVLTF. The CDR3 DNA is TGTGCCAGCAGCCCAGGGACAGGGAAGTGGACTGGGGCCAACGTCCTGACTTTC.

This chain links TRBV5-1 with TRBJ2-1; weak D call: TRBD1 (5 bases). V was trimmed by 4 bases and J by 0 bases, leaving 14 bases between them. The CDR3 covers 16 residues. CDR1 SGHRS and CDR2 YFSETQ come from the germline V gene. The CDR3 coding sequence is TGCGCCAGCAGCCTTACAGGCCGAAGCTCCTACAATGAGCAGTTCTTC. Its translation is CASSLTGRSSYNEQFF.

V and J are TRBV27 and TRBJ2-3, with 8 bases aligning to TRBD2. V was pared by 5 bases and J by 4 bases, with 8 bases of the junction left unmatched. CDR3 length: 15 residues. The V gene's germline CDR1 is MNHEY and CDR2 SMNVEV (reference sequence). The CDR3 protein is CASSPGGTQSDTQYF. The DNA of the CDR3 is TGTGCCAGCAGTCCGGGGGGGACGCAGTCAGATACGCAGTATTTT.

A single count supports this clone. The chain has TRBV2 and TRBJ1-1; a possible D gene is TRBD1 (6 bases). CDR3 length: 14 amino acids. With 3 bases removed from V and 4 bases from J, the gap between germline ends came to 12 bases. From germline, CDR1 is SNHLY and CDR2 FYNNEI. The CDR3 DNA is TGTGCCAGCAGTGACCCAGGGGAGACCACTGAAGCTTTCTTT. Protein product: CASSDPGETTEAFF.

This clone was found once. This chain uses TRBV6-1 with TRBJ1-5; TRBD1 matches at 8 bases. The CDR3 runs to 17 residues. Germline CDR1 and CDR2: MNHNS and SASEGT. V was pared by 6 bases and J by 0 bases, with 10 bases of the junction left unmatched. CDR3 nucleotides: TGTGCCAGCAGGGAAATCAGGGGGCAGGATAGCAATCAGCCCCAGCATTTT. It yields the protein CASREIRGQDSNQPQHF.

The chain carries TRBV6-5 and TRBJ2-2, with D maybe TRBD2 (5 bases). V dropped 0 bases and J dropped 1 base, with 6 bases sitting between them. Germline CDR1 reads MNHEY; CDR2 reads SVGAGI. The CDR3 consists of 15 residues. The CDR3 region has the DNA TGTGCCAGCAGTTACTCGGAGGTGAACACCGGGGAGCTGTTTTTT. This sequence encodes CASSYSEVNTGELFF.

The genes are TRBV5-4 and TRBJ2-1; 13 nucleotides match TRBD2. CDR1 and CDR2 from the germline V gene are SGHNT and YYREEE (reference sequence). V lost 0 bases to trimming and J lost 0 bases; unmatched junction nucleotides: 0. CDR3 length equals 17 residues. The CDR3 DNA reads as TGTGCCAGCAGCTTGGGACTAGCGGGGGGCTCCTACAATGAGCAGTTCTTC. Translation gives CASSLGLAGGSYNEQFF. Supplemented by reference TRBV5-4 and TRBJ2-1, the full variable domain reads ETGVTQSPTHLIKTRGQQVTLRCSSQSGHNTVSWYQQALGQGPQFIFQYYREEENGRGNFPPRFSGLQFPNYSSELNVNALELDDSALYLCASSLGLAGGSYNEQFFGPGTRLTVL.

The chain combines TRBV5-1 with TRBJ1-2; 10 bases line up with TRBD1. The CDR3 length is 15 residues. Germline V gene data show CDR1 as SGHRS and CDR2 as YFSETQ. The V segment lost 5 bases and the J segment 2 bases; nucleotides outside the gene matches: 6. This CDR3 is CASRSTGGFNYGYTF. The CDR3 DNA is TGCGCCAGCAGATCGACAGGGGGCTTCAACTATGGCTACACCTTC. Using reference TRBV5-1 and TRBJ1-2 for the parts outside the CDR3, the full variable domain is KAGVTQTPRYLIKTRGQQVTLSCSPISGHRSVSWYQQTPGQGLQFLFEYFSETQRNKGNFPGRFSGRQFSNSRSEMNVSTLELGDSALYLCASRSTGGFNYGYTFGSGTRLTVV.

This clone appeared a single time. This chain connects TRBV7-3 to TRBJ1-1; TRBD1 agrees at 8 bases. The CDR3 covers 15 residues. Trimming removed 5 bases from V and 1 base from J; junction bases left unmatched: 6. Germline CDR1 is SGHTA and CDR2 is FQGTGA. The CDR3: CASSPRGQGNTEAFF. In nucleotides, the CDR3 is TGTGCCAGCAGCCCCAGAGGACAGGGGAACACTGAAGCTTTCTTT.

V gene TRBV4-2 combines with J gene TRBJ2-3; TRBD2 is a possible D gene (7 bases). CDR3 length equals 17 residues. V was cut by 0 bases and J by 4 bases, with 17 bases left in between. The germline CDR1 and CDR2 sequences are LGHNA and YNFKEQ. In DNA form, the CDR3 reads TGTGCCAGCAGCCAAGAGATTATTGGCGGGGGCGCAGATACGCAGTATTTT. Protein: CASSQEIIGGGADTQYF.

The V gene is TRBV19, the J gene TRBJ2-2; 13 bases align to TRBD2. Trimming took 5 bases from V and 4 from J; bases not matched to a gene: 7. Germline V gene sequence: CDR1 LNHDA, CDR2 SQIVND (reference sequence). The CDR3 totals 17 residues. The CDR3 spells CASSDGLAGVFTGELFF. As DNA, the CDR3 is TGTGCCAGTAGTGACGGACTAGCGGGGGTGTTCACCGGGGAGCTGTTTTTT.

This chain joins TRBV6-5 and TRBJ2-1, with 7 bases lining up with TRBD1. CDR1 is MNHEY and CDR2 is SVGAGI in the germline V gene. With V trimmed by 6 bases and J by 3 bases, 8 bases remained unmatched. The CDR3 extends over 15 amino acids. This CDR3 is CASSGPRQGYNEQFF. The CDR3 nucleotides read TGTGCCAGCAGCGGACCAAGACAGGGCTACAATGAGCAGTTCTTC.

V and J are TRBV7-8 and TRBJ2-3; the match to TRBD1 covers 8 bases. This CDR3 spans 15 amino acids. V trimming: 8 bases; J trimming: 7 bases; junction bases outside the gene matches: 14. From germline, CDR1 is SGHVS and CDR2 FQNEAQ. CDR3 residues: CASSASGGRRNTQYF. The CDR3 DNA sequence: TGTGCCAGCTCCGCGTCAGGGGGCAGGAGAAATACGCAGTATTTT.

The genes are TRBV11-3 and TRBJ2-5; 9 positions agree with TRBD1. J gave up 4 bases and V 5 bases, and 8 bases lay outside the gene matches. This CDR3 is built from 15 residues. Germline V lookup: CDR1 SGHNT, CDR2 YENEEA. CDR3 nucleotide sequence: TGTGCCAGCAGCCGAGGACAGGGGCGGGGAGAGACCCAGTACTTC. It translates to CASSRGQGRGETQYF. The full variable domain, in which reference TRBV11-3 and TRBJ2-5 provide the parts outside the CDR3, is EAGVVQSPRYKIIEKKQPVAFWCNPISGHNTLYWYLQNLGQGPELLIRYENEEAVDDSQLPKDRFSAERLKGVDSTLKIQPAELGDSAVYLCASSRGQGRGETQYFGPGTRLLVL.

The chain joins TRBV19 to TRBJ1-5; 7 bases fit TRBD1. The junction had 6 bases not matched to a gene; V was cut back by 6 bases and J by 7 bases. This CDR3 region has 13 residues. Per germline, CDR1 LNHDA and CDR2 SQIVND (reference sequence). CDR3 amino acids: CASSGRGQQPQHF. The CDR3 nucleotides read TGTGCCAGTAGCGGTAGGGGGCAACAGCCCCAGCATTTT.

V and J are TRBV5-1 and TRBJ2-1; D call uncertain. CDR3 size: 16 residues. Germline V gene lookup returns CDR1 SGHRS and CDR2 YFSETQ. The ends were cut back, 0 bases at V and 0 bases at J, with 10 bases in the middle. The CDR3 region has the DNA TGCGCCAGCAGCTTGGGAGTTATTAGCTCCTACAATGAGCAGTTCTTC. Translated, it gives CASSLGVISSYNEQFF.

V gene TRBV6-5 combines with J gene TRBJ2-1, with 7 bases matching TRBD2. Germline V CDR1 and CDR2: MNHEY, SVGAGI. There are 13 residues in the CDR3. V lost 4 bases and J lost 4; bases outside the gene matches: 1. As DNA, the CDR3 is TGTGCCAGCAGTTGGGGAGGGTACAATGAGCAGTTCTTC. It yields the protein CASSWGGYNEQFF.